Following are 6 T cell receptor beta chains from one sample sequenced in a study of T-cell memory formation after mild COVID-19. One entry per CDR3 protein results from TCRdb running MiXCR on the 5' RACE reads. The sample lists a few hundred thousand distinct CDR3 sequences; less than 25% were seen once. Sequencing used PBMCs or a T cell subset sorted from them (not recorded which). These receptors all come from an adult woman who had mild COVID-19 (a few samples of this study predate the infection). Cell type and time point are not known.

This clonotype was seen a handful of times. The rearrangement uses TRBV7-3 and TRBJ2-7; 8 bases are shared with TRBD1. V lost 2 bases to trimming and J lost 3 bases; unmatched junction nucleotides: 6. The CDR3 has 15 amino acids. The germline V gene has CDR1 SGHTA and CDR2 FQGTGA. This CDR3 reads CASSLLGTGDYEQYF. In nucleotides, the CDR3 is TGTGCCAGCAGCTTATTAGGGACAGGTGACTACGAGCAGTACTTC. Drawing the rest from reference TRBV7-3 and TRBJ2-7, the complete variable domain is GAGVSQTPSNKVTEKGKYVELRCDPISGHTALYWYRQSLGQGPEFLIYFQGTGAADDSGLPNDRFFAVRPEGSVSTLKIQRTERGDSAVYLCASSLLGTGDYEQYFGPGTRLTVT.

The chain is built from TRBV20-1 and TRBJ1-1; D is ambiguous. The CDR3 runs to 10 residues. Germline values: CDR1 DFQATT, CDR2 SNEGSKA (reference sequence). Deletions cut 6 bases from V and 7 bases from J, with 9 bases between. CDR3 in DNA: TGCAGTGCGGCCGGGTTTGAAGCTTTCTTT. Residues: CSAAGFEAFF.

The V call is TRBV28, the J call TRBJ2-1; a possible D gene is TRBD1 (6 bases). The CDR3 covers 11 residues. Trimming stripped 7 bases from V and 8 bases from J, with 9 bases between. Per the germline V gene, CDR1 is MDHEN and CDR2 is SYDVKM. The CDR3 DNA follows: TGTGCCAGCAACAGGGCCGATGAGCAGTTCTTC. Its protein product is CASNRADEQFF.

This clonotype was seen ten or more times. The chain recombines TRBV4-1 with TRBJ2-3; 13 bases line up with TRBD2. The CDR3 is made up of 16 amino acids. Trimming took 4 bases from V and 2 from J; bases not matched to a gene: 3. Per the germline V gene, CDR1 is MGHRA and CDR2 is YSYEKL. CDR3 region: CASSPGTSGVTDTQYF. The CDR3 DNA follows: TGCGCCAGCAGCCCAGGGACTAGCGGGGTCACAGATACGCAGTATTTT.

A few counts support this clonotype. The CDR3, as DNA: TGTGCCAGCAGCAACACCGGGACAGGGGCCTACGAGCAGTACTTC. Protein product: CASSNTGTGAYEQYF. The chain combines TRBV6-2 or TRBV6-3 with TRBJ2-7; 10 bases align to TRBD1. This CDR3 spans 15 amino acids. The V gene's germline CDR1 is MNHEY and CDR2 SVGEGT. With 6 bases clipped from V and 2 bases from J, the junction kept 7 bases outside the gene matches.

This clonotype occurred many times. The rearrangement links TRBV25-1 to TRBJ2-5, with D perhaps TRBD2 (5 bases). This CDR3 has 10 residues. Germline V gives CDR1 MGHDK, CDR2 SYGVNS. Trimming took 9 bases from V and 4 from J, leaving 6 bases between them. Here the CDR3 reads CASEGETQYF. The CDR3, as DNA: TGTGCCAGTGAGGGAGAGACCCAGTACTTC.